One and the same sample provided the 32 T cell receptor beta chains below, sequenced in a study of T cells in tuberculosis. TCRdb keeps only in-frame clones here, not all; method: immunoSEQ multiplex PCR. Of about 25,000 clones in the sample, 85% to 95% were seen once. The sample comprised PBMCs. All receptors derive from a donor aged 10-30 years with latent tuberculosis or without tuberculosis infection. Some clones in this sample may be carry-over from other donors' samples.

V gene TRBV27 combines with J gene TRBJ1-4; tentatively, D is TRBD1 (5 bases). Germline V gene sequence: CDR1 MNHEY, CDR2 SMNVEV (reference sequence). V was cut by 0 bases and J by 5 bases, with 10 bases left in between. The CDR3 spans 15 residues. Written as DNA, the CDR3 is TGTGCCAGCAGTTTATCTCGGACACCGAATGAAAAACTGTTTTTT. It yields the protein CASSLSRTPNEKLFF.

This sequence joins TRBV7-9 and TRBJ2-1; TRBD2 aligns across 10 bases. Germline CDR1 is SEHNR and CDR2 is FQNEAQ (reference sequence). This CDR3 is built from 16 residues. V gave up 1 base and J gave up 7 bases; unmatched junction bases: 7. DNA of the CDR3: TGTGCCAGCAGCTTAGTACGAGCGGGGGGGCTAAATGAGCAGTTCTTC. It translates to CASSLVRAGGLNEQFF.

Notes on this clone: Compared with germline, one end of the junction differs, possibly owing to a read error. CDR3 region: CASSDSTLGVNEQFF. The CDR3 DNA sequence: TGTGCCAGCAGTGACTCCACATTAGGGGTCAATGAGCAGTTCTTC. V gene TRBV6-5 combines with J gene TRBJ2-1; D possibly corresponds to TRBD1 (5 bases). Looked up from germline, CDR1 is MNHEY and CDR2 is SVGAGI. The CDR3 spans 15 residues.

This clone showed up just a few times. V and J are TRBV18 and TRBJ2-3; 8 bases match TRBD2. This CDR3 region has 16 residues. Looked up from germline, CDR1 is KGHSH and CDR2 is LQKENI. V was pared by 2 bases and J by 1 base, with 5 bases of the junction left unmatched. The DNA of the CDR3 is TGTGCCAGCTCACCAACGGGACTAGTTGGCACAGATACGCAGTATTTT. The encoded protein is CASSPTGLVGTDTQYF.

The chain is built from TRBV30 and TRBJ2-7; D is unresolved. The germline V and J ends were trimmed by 2 bases and 3 bases, with 11 bases remaining between them. Germline V gene lookup returns CDR1 GTSNPN and CDR2 SVGIG (reference sequence). The CDR3 extends over 13 amino acids. CDR3 sequence: CAWSRRPLYEQYF. The CDR3 DNA is TGTGCCTGGAGTCGGCGGCCGCTCTACGAGCAGTACTTC.

The rearrangement links TRBV4-1 to TRBJ2-7, with 7 positions matching TRBD1. This CDR3 contains 16 residues. Trimming took 0 bases from V and 7 from J; bases not matched to a gene: 12. Per the germline V gene, CDR1 is MGHRA and CDR2 is YSYEKL. In DNA form, the CDR3 reads TGCGCCAGCAGCCAAGAAGGGACAGCCCTGGAGCGGGAGCAGTACTTC. Protein product: CASSQEGTALEREQYF.

The J gene is TRBJ2-1, the V gene TRBV9, with a tentative D call TRBD2 (6 bases). Trimming removed 4 bases from V and 7 bases from J, with 12 bases in between. The CDR3 has 13 residues. Germline CDR1 and CDR2: SGDLS and YYNGEE. CDR3 in DNA: TGTGCCAGCAGCCCATCCGGACTAAATGAGCAGTTCTTC. Its translation is CASSPSGLNEQFF. The variable domain in full, with the rest retrieved from reference TRBV9 and TRBJ2-1, is DSGVTQTPKHLITATGQRVTLRCSPRSGDLSVYWYQQSLDQGLQFLIQYYNGEERAKGNILERFSAQQFPDLHSELNLSSLELGDSALYFCASSPSGLNEQFFGPGTRLTVL.

The chain carries TRBV10-1 and TRBJ1-2; the match to TRBD1 covers 8 bases. V was pared by 0 bases and J by 4 bases, with 7 bases of the junction left unmatched. Germline V gene data show CDR1 as WNHNN and CDR2 as SYGVQD (reference sequence). CDR3 length: 16 amino acids. The CDR3 bases are TGCGCCAGCAGTGAGTCGCGGCAGGGGGCTATCTATGGCTACACCTTC. Translating gives CASSESRQGAIYGYTF.

This clone turned up a few times. V is TRBV4-1 and J is TRBJ1-2, with a weak D call TRBD1 (5 bases). CDR3 length: 14 amino acids. With 0 bases removed from V and 7 bases from J, the gap between germline ends came to 12 bases. Germline CDR1 and CDR2: MGHRA and YSYEKL. The chain's CDR3 is CASSQDFGGGGYTF. In nucleotides, the CDR3 is TGCGCCAGCAGCCAAGATTTCGGGGGTGGTGGCTACACCTTC.

The rearrangement joins TRBV11-2 to TRBJ2-3; no definite D call. Trimming took off 2 bases at V and 2 bases at J, with 8 bases between the two ends. In germline, CDR1 is SGHAT, CDR2 FQNNGV. The CDR3 sequence is 14 residues long. CDR3 in DNA: TGTGCCAGCAGCTTAAGCTACGACACAGATACGCAGTATTTT. Protein product: CASSLSYDTDTQYF.

This clone was counted once. J is TRBJ2-1 and V is TRBV5-1, with 7 bases that match TRBD1. Germline CDR1 is SGHRS and CDR2 is YFSETQ. The CDR3 sequence is 15 residues long. Losses at the gene ends were 3 bases for V and 3 bases for J; bases not matched to a gene: 6. This CDR3 reads CASSSTTGNYNEQFF. DNA of the CDR3: TGCGCCAGCAGCTCGACGACAGGGAACTACAATGAGCAGTTCTTC.

The genes are TRBV6-1 and TRBJ1-1; TRBD1 matches at 10 bases. Germline V gives CDR1 MNHNS, CDR2 SASEGT. V was pared by 8 bases and J by 5 bases, with 11 bases of the junction left unmatched. This CDR3 has 15 residues. The CDR3 loop reads CASLVGDRGWTEAFF. DNA of the CDR3: TGTGCCAGCCTTGTAGGGGACAGGGGATGGACTGAAGCTTTCTTT.

The chain is built from TRBV11-3 and TRBJ2-5; D may be TRBD2 (5 bases). The CDR3 sequence is 14 residues long. V was pared by 2 bases and J by 5 bases, with 12 bases between. Germline lookup yields CDR1 SGHNT and CDR2 YENEEA. The CDR3 reads CASSLSEGPETQYF. CDR3 nucleotides: TGTGCCAGCAGCTTATCAGAGGGCCCGGAGACCCAGTACTTC.

The gene calls are TRBV2 and TRBJ1-2; D ambiguous. CDR3 length equals 13 residues. Germline V gene data show CDR1 as SNHLY and CDR2 as FYNNEI. The V end lost 2 bases, the J end lost 7 bases, and 11 bases lay between the germline ends. The CDR3 DNA is TGTGCCAGCAGTGAAAGGACTGTAGGTGGCTACACCTTC. Protein: CASSERTVGGYTF.

V and J are TRBV19 and TRBJ2-2; maybe TRBD1 (6 bases). CDR1 and CDR2 from the germline V gene are LNHDA and SQIVND (reference sequence). V shed 5 bases and J shed 2 bases, with 9 bases lying between them. The CDR3 contains 14 residues. CDR3 DNA sequence: TGTGCCAGTAGTCAGGGGAAAAACACCGGGGAGCTGTTTTTT. It codes for CASSQGKNTGELFF.

The chain carries TRBV2 and TRBJ2-1; TRBD2 might be the D (5 bases). Germline V gene data show CDR1 as SNHLY and CDR2 as FYNNEI. The CDR3 totals 12 residues. Trimming removed 6 bases from V and 7 bases from J, with 10 bases in between. The CDR3 coding sequence is TGTGCCAGCAGCGGGGAACGGAATGAGCAGTTCTTC. Translation gives CASSGERNEQFF.

J is TRBJ2-7 and V is TRBV19, with D possibly matching TRBD2 (7 bases). Trimming took 2 bases from V and 4 from J, leaving 21 bases between them. The CDR3 has 17 residues. Germline CDR1 reads LNHDA; CDR2 reads SQIVND (reference sequence). CDR3 DNA sequence: TGTGCCAGTAGTATACGGGGTACAGGGAGGGTTACGTACGAGCAGTACTTC. Translating it yields CASSIRGTGRVTYEQYF.

The chain is built from TRBV10-3 and TRBJ2-1; the D is unclear. The length of the CDR3 is 12 residues. Trimming took off 4 bases at V and 10 bases at J, with 11 bases between the two ends. CDR1 ENHRY and CDR2 SYGVKD come from the germline V gene. The CDR3 DNA sequence: TGTGCCATCAGTGTAGACTTGTGGGAGCAGTTCTTC. It is translated as CAISVDLWEQFF.

The CDR3 nucleotides are TGTGCCAGCAGCCGTAGGGACTACCCCTTCAACACCGGGGAGCTGTTTTTT. Its translation is CASSRRDYPFNTGELFF. V gene TRBV7-2 combines with J gene TRBJ2-2; 7 bases line up with TRBD2. The CDR3 has 17 amino acids. Germline V gives CDR1 SGHTA, CDR2 FQGNSA. The V gene end was trimmed by 5 bases and the J gene end by 2 bases; junction bases not matched to a gene: 11.

The chain employs TRBV29-1 and TRBJ2-5; D is ambiguous. This CDR3 contains 13 residues. CDR1 SQVTM and CDR2 ANQGSEA come from the germline V gene. With 5 bases removed from V and 2 bases from J, the gap between germline ends came to 12 bases. The DNA for the CDR3 is TGCAGCGTTTTCGGGTTTGGACAAGAGACCCAGTACTTC. Amino acids: CSVFGFGQETQYF.

This chain uses TRBV5-6 with TRBJ1-1; D is possibly TRBD1 (6 bases). Trimming took off 2 bases at V and 8 bases at J, with 13 bases between the two ends. The CDR3 has 13 residues. Looked up from germline, CDR1 is SGHDT and CDR2 is YYEEEE. Here the CDR3 reads CASSFDYDREAFF. The CDR3 DNA is TGTGCCAGCAGCTTCGACTACGACAGGGAAGCTTTCTTT. The full variable domain, its missing parts supplied by reference TRBV5-6 and TRBJ1-1, is DAGVTQSPTHLIKTRGQQVTLRCSPKSGHDTVSWYQQALGQGPQFIFQYYEEEERQRGNFPDRFSGHQFPNYSSELNVNALLLGDSALYLCASSFDYDREAFFGQGTRLTVV.

This chain joins TRBV25-1 and TRBJ2-5; D may be TRBD2 (5 bases). With 1 base removed from V and 1 base from J, the gap between germline ends came to 13 bases. Germline V gene data show CDR1 as MGHDK and CDR2 as SYGVNS. The CDR3 is made up of 16 amino acids. The CDR3: CASSELGSGIQETQYF. The CDR3 DNA reads TGTGCCAGCAGTGAATTGGGCTCGGGGATCCAAGAGACCCAGTACTTC. The full variable domain, rest sourced from reference TRBV25-1 and TRBJ2-5, is EADIYQTPRYLVIGTGKKITLECSQTMGHDKMYWYQQDPGMELHLIHYSYGVNSTEKGDLSSESTVSRIRTEHFPLTLESARPSHTSQYLCASSELGSGIQETQYFGPGTRLLVL.

This sequence joins TRBV11-2 and TRBJ1-1; D may be TRBD1 (6 bases). The germline V gene encodes CDR1 SGHAT and CDR2 FQNNGV. Trimming stripped 8 bases from V and 1 base from J, with 17 bases between. This CDR3 has 15 amino acids. CDR3 sequence reads: CASRRWGQGNTEAFF. CDR3 nucleotide sequence: TGTGCCAGCCGCCGGTGGGGGCAAGGGAACACTGAAGCTTTCTTT.

This clone has only one observation. The chain employs TRBV5-1 and TRBJ2-1; D is perhaps TRBD2 (5 bases). Between the trimmed V and J ends, which lost 2 bases and 7 bases, there was a span of 7 bases. The germline gives CDR1 SGHRS, CDR2 YFSETQ. CDR3 length: 12 amino acids. The CDR3: CASSLQRNEQFF. The CDR3 region has the DNA TGCGCCAGCAGCTTACAGCGGAATGAGCAGTTCTTC.

The rearrangement links TRBV10-3 to TRBJ1-2; D remains unclear. With 2 bases removed from V and 3 bases from J, the gap between germline ends came to 13 bases. Germline V gene lookup returns CDR1 ENHRY and CDR2 SYGVKD. This CDR3 contains 15 residues. The CDR3 DNA sequence: TGTGCCATCAGTGAGCCCCACAGCATTTACTATGGCTACACCTTC. It specifies CAISEPHSIYYGYTF.

The chain has TRBV5-1 and TRBJ1-2; 9 bases agree with TRBD1. Per germline, CDR1 SGHRS and CDR2 YFSETQ. The CDR3 runs to 19 residues. J was trimmed by 4 bases and V by 3 bases; bases with no gene match: 19. The CDR3 region is CASSSERLPGQGLTYGYTF. CDR3 bases: TGCGCCAGCAGCTCGGAAAGGTTACCGGGACAGGGACTTACCTATGGCTACACCTTC.

V usage is TRBV2 and J usage is TRBJ2-7, with 9 positions matching TRBD1. The junction had 5 bases not matched to a gene; V was cut back by 10 bases and J by 1 base. This CDR3 has 13 residues. Germline-derived CDR1 and CDR2 are SNHLY and FYNNEI. CDR3 residues: CATHGTGSYEQYF. CDR3 coding DNA: TGTGCCACCCACGGGACAGGGTCCTACGAGCAGTACTTC.

V and J are TRBV10-2 and TRBJ1-1, with D maybe TRBD1 (6 bases). CDR1 is WSHSY and CDR2 is SAAADI in the germline V gene. Between the trimmed V and J ends, which lost 3 bases and 4 bases, there was a span of 12 bases. The length of the CDR3 is 14 residues. The CDR3 DNA reads TGCGCCAGCAGTGAAGCAGGGGTAGTCACTGAAGCTTTCTTT. Its protein is CASSEAGVVTEAFF.

The CDR3 coding sequence is TGTGCCAGCTCACCACCGTCCAATCACGAGCAGTACTTC. Encoded protein: CASSPPSNHEQYF. This chain uses TRBV18 with TRBJ2-7; D unresolved. Trimming removed 0 bases from V and 5 bases from J, with 8 bases in between. The CDR3 runs to 13 residues. Germline V gene data show CDR1 as KGHSH and CDR2 as LQKENI.

This chain links TRBV11-2 with TRBJ1-3, with D unclear. Trimming removed 5 bases at V and 0 bases at J, with 2 bases between. This CDR3 is built from 12 residues. The germline V gene has CDR1 SGHAT and CDR2 FQNNGV. CDR3 residues: CASSHSGNTIYF. In nucleotides, the CDR3 is TGTGCCAGCAGCCACTCTGGAAACACCATATATTTT.

The chain couples TRBV19 to TRBJ2-7, with 9 nucleotides matching TRBD1. The CDR3 has 13 residues. Germline trimming cut 8 bases from V and 7 bases from J; bases unmatched to any gene: 9. Germline values: CDR1 LNHDA, CDR2 SQIVND (reference sequence). The CDR3 DNA follows: TGTGCCAGTGGGACAGGGCCCCCGGTTGAGCAGTACTTC. It codes for CASGTGPPVEQYF. The entire variable domain, with the rest obtained from reference TRBV19 and TRBJ2-7, is as follows: DGGITQSPKYLFRKEGQNVTLSCEQNLNHDAMYWYRQDPGQGLRLIYYSQIVNDFQKGDIAEGYSVSREKKESFPLTVTSAQKNPTAFYLCASGTGPPVEQYFGPGTRLTVT.

This clone is labeled medium-sized (0.01 to 0.1%). The chain recombines TRBV27 with TRBJ2-7, with D tentatively TRBD1 (6 bases). The CDR3 sequence is 14 residues long. V lost 2 bases and J 1 base, leaving 9 bases between the germline ends. The germline gives CDR1 MNHEY, CDR2 SMNVEV (reference sequence). The CDR3 nucleotides read TGTGCCAGCAGTTTAGGAGACAGGTCCTACGAGCAGTACTTC. Translated, it gives CASSLGDRSYEQYF.